These T cell receptor beta chains were read from a single sample in a study of T cells in Graves' hyperthyroidism and ophthalmopathy. TCRdb used MiXCR to reprocess the multiplex PCR reads, holding one entry per CDR3 protein. The sample carries a few hundred thousand distinct CDR3 sequences, approximately 14% recorded once. Source material: blood. Receptor source: a woman under 40 with Graves' hyperthyroidism. Both conserved end residues are part of each CDR3. Fields, in order: V gene, D gene, clone size, J gene, CDR3 protein, CDR3 DNA. D genes are given only for firm matches. Clone size is given for some rows only: seen once, a few or many times, or a class if the clone is expanded.

>TRBV6-1|TRBD2|many|TRBJ2-7
CAVLLRRLAGGSEQYF
TGTGCCGTCCTTCTACGGAGGCTAGCGGGAGGGTCCGAGCAGTACTTC
>TRBV5-1|TRBD2|many|TRBJ2-7
CASSSVSGGREQYF
TGCGCCAGCAGCTCCGTCAGCGGGGGCAGGGAGCAGTACTTC
>TRBV5-5|-|many|TRBJ2-7
CASSPSVGEQYF
TGTGCCAGCAGCCCCTCGGTTGGCGAGCAGTACTTC
>TRBV7-8|-|-|TRBJ2-6
CASSRRQKSSGANVLTF
TGTGCCAGCAGCCGCAGACAGAAAAGCTCTGGGGCCAACGTCCTGACTTTC
>TRBV14|-|few|TRBJ2-5
CASSQLTMGGQETQYF
TGTGCCAGCAGCCAACTAACTATGGGGGGACAAGAGACCCAGTACTTC
>TRBV28|TRBD2|-|TRBJ2-2
CASSSIPGTSGGTNTGELFF
TGTGCCAGCAGTTCCATTCCAGGGACTAGCGGGGGGACGAACACCGGGGAGCTGTTTTTT
>TRBV20-1|TRBD1|-|TRBJ1-6
CSATVPGQVPPLHF
TGCAGTGCTACAGTCCCGGGACAGGTACCACCCCTCCACTTT
>TRBV7-9|TRBD1|-|TRBJ1-2
CASSQSTGPPNGYTF
TGTGCCAGCAGCCAATCGACAGGGCCCCCGAATGGCTACACCTTC
>TRBV5-5|TRBD2|once|TRBJ2-7
CASSQAPGLAGTYEQYF
TGCGCCAGCAGCCAAGCGCCGGGACTAGCGGGGACCTACGAGCAGTACTTC
>TRBV15|TRBD2|few|TRBJ2-1
CATSSGGTSGSYNEQFF
TGTGCCACCAGCTCGGGGGGGACTAGCGGGTCCTACAATGAGCAGTTCTTC
>TRBV18|TRBD1|many|TRBJ1-1
CASSPKTGGATEAFF
TGTGCCAGCTCACCGAAGACAGGGGGCGCCACTGAAGCTTTCTTT
>TRBV6-1|-|many|TRBJ1-2
CASSRSGTGYTF
TGTGCCAGCAGTCGGAGTGGGACTGGCTACACCTTC
>TRBV7-9|TRBD2|many|TRBJ2-3
CASTPWREGRDTQYF
TGTGCCAGCACCCCATGGCGGGAGGGACGAGATACGCAGTATTTT
>TRBV27|-|many|TRBJ1-1
CASSPIQLRRNTEAFF
TGTGCCAGCAGTCCCATACAACTCAGGCGGAACACTGAAGCTTTCTTT
>TRBV5-1|-|many|TRBJ2-1
CASSLAGDNNEQFF
TGCGCCAGCAGCTTGGCCGGTGACAACAATGAGCAGTTCTTC
>TRBV12-3/TRBV12-4|-|many|TRBJ2-1
CASSLSGVYNEQFF
TGTGCCAGCAGTTTAAGCGGAGTCTACAATGAGCAGTTCTTC
>TRBV11-3|-|-|TRBJ2-1
CASSPLAALYNGQFF
TGTGCCAGCAGCCCACTAGCAGCCCTTTACAATGGGCAGTTCTTC
>TRBV5-1|TRBD2|many|TRBJ2-7
CASSLKRETYEQYF
TGCGCCAGCAGCCTCAAGCGGGAAACCTACGAGCAGTACTTC
>TRBV6-2/TRBV6-3|TRBD1|-|TRBJ1-5
CASSTKRQGNYNQPQHF
TGTGCCAGCAGCACCAAAAGACAGGGAAACTACAATCAGCCCCAGCATTTT
>TRBV5-1|-|-|TRBJ1-6
CASSLGGTSSYNSPLHF
TGCGCCAGCAGCTTGGGGGGAACAAGCTCCTATAATTCACCCCTCCACTTT
>TRBV20-1|-|few|TRBJ2-3
CSANRPSTEDTQYF
TGCAGTGCAAATCGTCCCTCTACGGAAGATACGCAGTATTTT
>TRBV11-2|TRBD1|-|TRBJ2-7
CASSRGTGGEQYF
TGTGCCAGCAGCCGCGGGACAGGGGGCGAGCAGTACTTC
>TRBV18|TRBD1|few|TRBJ2-2
CASSPPGQGRTGELFF
TGTGCCAGCTCACCTCCGGGACAGGGAAGGACCGGGGAGCTGTTTTTT
>TRBV20-1|-|many|TRBJ2-3
CSAREGVTVDTQYF
TGCAGTGCTAGAGAGGGGGTCACCGTGGATACGCAGTATTTT
>TRBV2|TRBD2|many|TRBJ2-1
CASRAGLAGGGASYNEQFF
TGTGCCAGCAGGGCCGGACTAGCGGGAGGGGGGGCCTCCTACAATGAGCAGTTCTTC
>TRBV5-1|TRBD2|-|TRBJ2-2
CASSSNIAGKSGELFF
TGCGCCAGCAGCTCGAATATAGCGGGAAAGTCCGGGGAGCTGTTTTTT
>TRBV7-2|-|-|TRBJ2-3
CASSWDQGRTDTQYF
TGTGCCAGCAGCTGGGATCAGGGCCGCACAGATACGCAGTATTTT
>TRBV29-1|-|few|TRBJ1-5
CSVGGGKQPQHF
TGCAGCGTTGGGGGCGGGAAGCAGCCCCAGCATTTT
>TRBV28|TRBD1|many|TRBJ2-2
CASSSAGTGYTGELFF
TGTGCCAGCAGTTCGGCCGGGACAGGGTACACCGGGGAGCTGTTTTTT
>TRBV20-1|TRBD1|few|TRBJ1-2
CSARLPGGPNYGYTF
TGCAGTGCTAGACTCCCAGGGGGCCCTAACTATGGCTACACCTTC
>TRBV20-1|TRBD2|few|TRBJ2-7
CSVWTSGRAEGTYEQYF
TGCAGTGTTTGGACTAGCGGGAGGGCTGAAGGGACCTACGAGCAGTACTTC
>TRBV6-1|-|-|TRBJ2-1
CASNKRASSYNEQFF
TGTGCCAGCAACAAGCGGGCTAGCTCCTACAATGAGCAGTTCTTC
>TRBV6-2/TRBV6-3|TRBD1|many|TRBJ2-7
CASSGGQPGNYEQYF
TGTGCCAGCAGTGGGGGACAGCCCGGGAACTACGAGCAGTACTTC
>TRBV7-9|-|-|TRBJ1-5
CASSSGGVNQPQHF
TGTGCCAGCAGCTCGGGGGGGGTCAATCAGCCCCAGCATTTT
>TRBV7-9|TRBD2|-|TRBJ2-2
CASSFRETSGYTGELFF
TGTGCCAGCAGCTTCCGGGAGACTAGCGGGTACACCGGGGAGCTGTTTTTT
>TRBV18|TRBD2|many|TRBJ2-7
CASSPRRGSSYEQYF
TGTGCCAGCTCACCGAGGCGGGGGAGCTCCTACGAGCAGTACTTC
>TRBV28|-|many|TRBJ2-7
CASSLVGNEQYF
TGTGCCAGCAGTTTAGTTGGGAACGAGCAGTACTTC
>TRBV7-6|-|few|TRBJ2-7
CASSLYFSEASYEQYF
TGTGCCAGCAGCTTATACTTTAGCGAGGCCTCCTACGAGCAGTACTTC
>TRBV30|-|many|TRBJ2-1
CAWSRGTLNEQFF
TGTGCCTGGAGCCGTGGGACCCTCAATGAGCAGTTCTTC
>TRBV7-2|TRBD2|many|TRBJ2-3
CASSLNSRGRATDTQYF
TGTGCCAGCAGCTTAAATTCGCGCGGGAGGGCCACAGATACGCAGTATTTT
>TRBV7-2|TRBD2|many|TRBJ2-3
CASSLGAGTSGITDTQYF
TGTGCCAGCAGCTTAGGGGCCGGGACTAGCGGGATCACAGATACGCAGTATTTT
>TRBV28|-|-|TRBJ1-5
CASREPGQGNQPQHF
TGTGCCAGCAGAGAACCGGGGCAGGGCAATCAGCCCCAGCATTTT
>TRBV4-1|TRBD2|once|TRBJ2-5
CASSQDGGSGQETQYF
TGCGCCAGCAGCCAAGACGGCGGGAGTGGACAAGAGACCCAGTACTTC
>TRBV29-1|TRBD2|-|TRBJ2-7
CSVMTSGSSYEQYF
TGCAGCGTCATGACTAGCGGGAGTTCGTACGAGCAGTACTTC
>TRBV5-1|TRBD1|many|TRBJ2-3
CASSSDRGTDTQYF
TGCGCCAGCAGCTCGGACAGGGGCACAGATACGCAGTATTTT
>TRBV28|TRBD1|many|TRBJ1-2
CASRETGTAYGYTF
TGTGCCAGCAGGGAAACCGGGACAGCCTATGGCTACACCTTC
>TRBV28|-|many|TRBJ2-7
CASEETGGGYEQYF
TGTGCCAGCGAGGAAACAGGGGGGGGATACGAGCAGTACTTC
>TRBV6-1|-|many|TRBJ1-5
CAKEAPPAVTLAGLQPQHF
TGTGCCAAGGAGGCTCCCCCAGCAGTTACGCTGGCAGGTCTTCAGCCCCAGCATTTT
>TRBV18|-|few|TRBJ1-2
CASSPPVITGSDYGYTF
TGTGCCAGCTCACCACCGGTAATAACAGGGAGCGACTATGGCTACACCTTC
>TRBV10-3|-|few|TRBJ2-7
CAISEGGSRDEQYF
TGTGCCATCAGTGAGGGGGGGAGCCGGGACGAGCAGTACTTC
>TRBV5-5|-|-|TRBJ1-1
CASSLNIRVGEAFF
TGTGCCAGCAGCTTGAATATTCGGGTCGGTGAAGCTTTCTTT
>TRBV7-8|-|many|TRBJ2-1
CASSPPPLYNEQFF
TGTGCCAGCAGCCCGCCTCCCCTCTACAATGAGCAGTTCTTC
>TRBV20-1|-|few|TRBJ2-3
CSAKGSSTDTQYF
TGCAGTGCTAAGGGGTCTAGCACAGATACGCAGTATTTT
>TRBV3-1|TRBD2|-|TRBJ2-5
CASSQDPASGSVETQYF
TGTGCCAGCAGCCAAGATCCCGCTAGCGGGAGCGTGGAGACCCAGTACTTC
>TRBV7-2|TRBD2|-|TRBJ2-6
CASSSVPGLAGETGANVLTF
TGTGCCAGCAGCTCTGTCCCGGGACTAGCGGGAGAGACTGGGGCCAACGTCCTGACTTTC
>TRBV7-8|-|few|TRBJ2-3
CASSLRGSAGSATDTQYF
TGTGCCAGCAGCTTAAGAGGCTCGGCCGGATCGGCTACAGATACGCAGTATTTT
>TRBV6-2/TRBV6-3|-|-|TRBJ1-2
CASSPRLILNYGYTF
TGTGCCAGCAGTCCCCGGCTGATACTTAACTATGGCTACACCTTC
>TRBV10-2|-|-|TRBJ1-3
CASSEGQTVGNTIYF
TGCGCCAGCAGTGAGGGACAGACGGTTGGAAACACCATATATTTT
>TRBV19|-|few|TRBJ2-7
CASSSWTAGEQYF
TGTGCCAGTAGTTCCTGGACAGCGGGAGAGCAGTACTTC